This T cell receptor beta chain was sequenced in a study of T cell clusters in autoimmune cytopenias. Study-wide context: The median distinct TRB clonotype count was 2,000 to 3,000 per sample, from a median around 50,000 reads.

One tube held mixed TRB-A and TRB-B primer pools for touch-down PCR. TCRdb reprocessed the multiplex PCR reads, keeping one entry per CDR3 protein, no DNA. Its table lists approximately 5,300 distinct CDR3 sequences. TRB amplification used 250 ng of peripheral blood genomic DNA. This clonotype is classed as medium-sized by frequency. Its antigen is unidentified. Overall study findings and caveats: TRB repertoire shifts in secondary cytopenia and chronic lymphocytic leukemia mostly reflected lymphoma, not autoimmunity.

Germline V gene lookup returns CDR1 LNHDA and CDR2 SQIVND (reference sequence). The CDR3 runs 12 residues. The same specimen was also included in a second study, on T cell repertoires in aging, cancer and after chemotherapy. That paper states: Repeat sampling of healthy donors over several months to years showed clear clonal overlap. In cancer patients, declining TCR diversity with age involved lost richness and lost evenness.

The origin of this receptor is a human donor in good health. This sequence joins TRBV19 and TRBJ2-3. Sequenced input: peripheral blood. CDR3 protein: CASSENTDTQYF.